These T cell receptor beta chains were read from a single sample in a study of T cell responses to AZD1222 COVID-19 vaccine. Assay: immunoSEQ multiplex PCR; the TCRdb copy retains only in-frame clones and omits some. Among approximately 90,000 clones listed, around 90% were seen once. Sequencing was performed on peripheral blood, taken on day 0 of AZD1222 vaccination. These receptors were collected from an adult in good health. CDR3s include the opening cysteine and the closing phenylalanine or tryptophan.

TRBJ2-1,TRBV6-5,CASSPGSYNEQFF
TRBJ2-1,TRBV9,CASSVAGGGRYNEQFF
TRBJ2-7,TRBV7-8,CASSSDRGNYEQYF
TRBJ2-3,TRBV30,CAWSSSADTQYF
TRBJ2-3,TRBV19,CASMGAGTYTQYF
TRBJ2-2,TRBV25-1,CASSEFKAGELFF
TRBJ2-5,TRBV18,CASSPGSSETQYF
TRBJ2-1,TRBV27,CASGGGANNEQFF
TRBJ2-2,TRBV2,CASKEDRTNTGELFF
TRBJ1-1,TRBV6-4,CASSEQGGMSEAFF
TRBJ1-6,TRBV7-2,CASSWRRSESPLHF
TRBJ2-7,TRBV10-1,CASSASGGSYEQYF
TRBJ1-2,TRBV14,CASSQSDGYTF
TRBJ2-1,TRBV5-1,CASSLPGSSYNEQFF
TRBJ1-4,TRBV11-2,CASSLDSWTRLEGVNEKLFF
TRBJ2-5,TRBV25-1,CASSDSGTLKETQYF
TRBJ2-5,TRBV7-9,CASSLVAVGETQYF
TRBJ1-3,TRBV6-5,CASSYSIPRAGNTIYF
TRBJ1-5,TRBV28,CASTPTRDRDNSNQPQHF
TRBJ2-7,TRBV3-1/TRBV3-2,CASSQDPRSDYEQYF
TRBJ1-1,TRBV19,CASSTQGRLIGTEAFF
TRBJ1-2,TRBV7-2,CASTLDRSSYGYTF
TRBJ1-2,TRBV19,CASSSRSGTGGQTNYGYTF
TRBJ2-2,TRBV28,CASSTGGTGELFF
TRBJ1-1,TRBV3-1/TRBV3-2,CASRAGGDTEAFF
TRBJ2-7,TRBV7-9,CASTAGEVEQYF
TRBJ2-3,TRBV28,CASSSSRGLDTQYF
TRBJ2-5,TRBV30,CAWEGARRETQYF
TRBJ2-5,TRBV6-5,CASSYWLAGSQKTQYF
TRBJ1-2,TRBV27,CASSLRERTAMYGYTF
TRBJ2-7,TRBV25-1,CASSPPDGDSYEQYF
TRBJ2-7,TRBV14,CASSKDRRYEQYF
TRBJ2-7,TRBV9,CASSARDRDYEQYF
TRBJ1-2,TRBV6-5,CASTPRDVGGYTF
TRBJ2-1,TRBV27,CASTTSHNEQFF
TRBJ2-3,TRBV5-8,CASSFGLSSRQYF
TRBJ1-4,TRBV5-1,CASSWGPTSGEKLFF
TRBJ2-1,TRBV7-9,CASSLVGGTSYNEQFF
TRBJ2-1,TRBV7-6,CASSLDPAGGEQFF
TRBJ1-6,TRBV25-1,CASNENRVKNSPLHF
TRBJ2-3,TRBV3-1/TRBV3-2,CASSPPQSRVGRDTQYF
TRBJ1-5,TRBV6-4,CASSGGRVHNQPQHF
TRBJ2-1,TRBV27,CASSLWGRENEQFF
TRBJ1-1,TRBV18,CASSPRHPGGSTEAFF
TRBJ1-2,TRBV6-1,CASSEGGLRGYTF
TRBJ2-5,TRBV7-8,CASSLADRDQETQYF
TRBJ2-1,TRBV18,CASSSSSGIGYNEQFF
TRBJ2-7,TRBV11-2,CASSFLTGAYEQYF
TRBJ2-7,TRBV11-1,CASSSRDRFSYEQYF
TRBJ1-2,TRBV5-6,CASSLRTAVRANYGYTF
TRBJ2-6,TRBV5-1,CASSSQGPGANVLTF
TRBJ2-1,TRBV12-3/TRBV12-4,CASSSEMDNEQFF
TRBJ1-2,TRBV6-5,CASRRTGVAAGYTF